Described below is a single T cell receptor beta chain sequence and its context. The clone's antigen remains unknown. No base quality values were provided; no much bigger clone lies one nucleotide off. The entry originates in a study of blood T cell repertoires in COVID-19 (dated by TCRdb to 2018 to 2020). A note on the overall study: The collaborator samples originated in the United States, Italy and Spain and spanned the acute and convalescent phases of COVID-19. The prospective study material was composed of cDNA or gDNA derived from T cells, B-cell-depleted T cells, or PBMCs. The dataset comprised deeply sampled blood TCRbeta repertoires from subjects exposed to, actively infected with, or recovered from COVID-19. The repertoires were released in a freely available public database meant as a resource for research on the immune response to SARS-CoV-2. Samples were obtained from the ongoing ImmuneRACE study (first 160 participants) and from roughly 1,300 subjects provided by 6 global collaborators. Sample metadata almost always included a de-identified subject ID, COVID-19 status, age in years and sex. HLA class I and class II types, where available, came from metadata supplied by the sample provider rather than from assay-based typing.

TCRbeta CDR3 regions were amplified from genomic DNA using the immunoSEQ Assay, a bias-controlled multiplex PCR. On the authors' methods: Within the assay, amplification of reference gene primers was used to estimate how many nucleated cells each sample contained. Sequence reads were collapsed and filtered to measure the absolute abundance of every unique TCRbeta CDR3 rearrangement. For each sample, productive Simpson clonality was calculated as the square root of Simpson's diversity index across productive rearrangements. TCRdb carries this immuneACCESS record with in-frame sequences only. Its versions omit some clonotypes, under half of them owing to an unresolved V gene in the studies checked, with the rest unexplained. Clonal size and the V and J genes are those of that table, whereas D and trimming came from the DNA. In all, the sample holds 250,000 to 300,000 clones, and approximately 90% of those were seen once. Approximately 2.4% of the sample lies in the top ten.

Measured from the cysteine to the phenylalanine, the CDR3 is 12 residues long. The sequence is cut down to CDR3 DNA, 36 bases in frame from base 1. The V and J ends are trimmed by 3 bases and 9 bases, leaving 11 bases between them. CDR1 and CDR2 are drawn from the germline V gene (reference sequence): LGHDT, YNNKEL. What the research found in general, with its limitations: The quantity of clinical and demographic metadata differed by source and by participant and was supplied without curation.

Enrolling through a virtual design, the prospective study's participants ranged in age from roughly 18 to 89 years and lived across about two dozen United States geographic areas. To assign participants to cohorts, the prospective study relied on clinical history that participants themselves reported in a screening survey and a study questionnaire. In the prospective study, mobile phlebotomists collected whole blood, serum and a nasopharyngeal or oropharyngeal swab from each participant. Over a roughly two-month period, participants in the prospective study had the option of providing additional blood draws and questionnaires. Before DNA extraction, blood samples from the prospective study were shipped at room temperature or frozen.

Sequencing input: PBMCs or T cells enriched from blood (not recorded which). This sequence uses TRBV3-1 (or the pseudogene TRBV3-2) and TRBJ1-2, with no confident D gene call. The receptor comes from a woman in her forties with acute COVID-19. The DNA is TGTGCCAGCAGCCATCCGGCGGCAAGCTACACCTTC. Its amino acids are CASSHPAASYTF.